This is a list of T cell receptor beta chains from one sample in a study of control samples from healthy donors and cancer patients. Profiling relied on immunoSEQ multiplex PCR, and the TCRdb table lists in-frame clones only, not all of them. The repertoire holds about 89,000 clones, with around nine tenths as singletons. The sequenced material came from blood. These receptors originate from a man under 40 in good health. Each CDR3 is given with its conserved first and last residue. The D gene is left open where the match is weak. Only some rows state a clone size, as once, few, many or a class for expanded clones.

TGTGCCAGCAGCCCTGCGGGGGGGATGTGGGAGACCCAGTACTTC	CASSPAGGMWETQYF	15	TRBJ2-5	TRBD2	TRBV9	once
TGTGCCAGTCGAAGGACAGTGAACACTGAAGCTTTCTTT	CASRRTVNTEAFF	13	TRBJ1-1	.	TRBV7-3	.
TGTGCCAGCAGTAAGACAGGGGGGAGCACTGAAGCTTTCTTT	CASSKTGGSTEAFF	14	TRBJ1-1	TRBD1	TRBV7-3	.
TGTGCCAGCAGCCCCAGACAGGGGGCATCGGGTGAAGCTTTCTTT	CASSPRQGASGEAFF	15	TRBJ1-1	TRBD1	TRBV6-5	.
TGTGCCACCAGTGACCGCGCCCCTAATGAAAAACTGTTTTTT	CATSDRAPNEKLFF	14	TRBJ1-4	.	TRBV24-1	.
TGTGCCAGCAGTACCCGGGGGGTCGGGGAGACCCAGTACTTC	CASSTRGVGETQYF	14	TRBJ2-5	TRBD2	TRBV27	.
TGTGCCAGCAGCTTAACAACGGGGGGCTCCTACAATGAGCAGTTCTTC	CASSLTTGGSYNEQFF	16	TRBJ2-1	TRBD2	TRBV7-9	.
TGTGCCAGCAGTGAAGCGCTGGGAGGGGCTTATGAAAAACTGTTTTTT	CASSEALGGAYEKLFF	16	TRBJ1-4	.	TRBV2	.
TGTGCCAGCAGCAAAGAAGGGGGAGGGGGTTCCGGGTGCTATGGCTACACCTTC	CASSKEGGGGSGCYGYTF	18	TRBJ1-2	.	TRBV21-1	.
TGTGCTAGTGGTTCGATAGAAGGACCGGGTAGGGGCAATCAGCCCCAGCATTTT	CASGSIEGPGRGNQPQHF	18	TRBJ1-5	.	TRBV12-5	.
TGTGCCAGCTCTCCGAGCGAGGGAAGCGTAGATACGCAGTATTTT	CASSPSEGSVDTQYF	15	TRBJ2-3	.	TRBV18	.
TGTGCCAGCAGCCCGGGCTCCTACGAGCAGTACTTC	CASSPGSYEQYF	12	TRBJ2-7	.	TRBV5-8	.
TGTGCCAGTAGACGGACAGGGGTGCTGGAAAAACTGTTTTTT	CASRRTGVLEKLFF	14	TRBJ1-4	TRBD1	TRBV19	.
TGTGCCACCAGTGATACGGACAGGGGCCGTGAAAAACTGTTTTTT	CATSDTDRGREKLFF	15	TRBJ1-4	TRBD1	TRBV24-1	.
TGCGCCAGCAGCCCCTCGGGACAGGGAAGTCAGTATTTT	CASSPSGQGSQYF	13	TRBJ2-3	TRBD1	TRBV5-1	.
TGTGCCAGCAGCTTAGCGCGTTGGGAGACCCAGTACTTC	CASSLARWETQYF	13	TRBJ2-5	.	TRBV7-6	.
TGTGCCAGCAGTATCCGACAGAACACTGAAGCTTTCTTT	CASSIRQNTEAFF	13	TRBJ1-1	.	TRBV12-3/TRBV12-4	.
TGTGCCAGCGCGCAGCTGCCAGATACGCAGTATTTT	CASAQLPDTQYF	12	TRBJ2-3	.	TRBV6-5	once
TGTGCCAGCAGTGAATACGACAGGGGCGGCACAGATACGCAGTATTTT	CASSEYDRGGTDTQYF	16	TRBJ2-3	TRBD1	TRBV6-1	.
TGTGCCAGCAGCCCCCTAGCGGGGGGGCCGGAGGGGGAGCTGTTTTTT	CASSPLAGGPEGELFF	16	TRBJ2-2	TRBD2	TRBV7-2	.